This entry describes one TCR beta chain. Its antigen is still unknown. Per-base quality was not reported, and no clone a single base away is much larger than it. This sample is part of a study of blood T cell repertoires in COVID-19 (dated by TCRdb to 2020 to 2021). Turning to the overall study: The collaborator samples originated in the United States, Italy and Spain and spanned the acute and convalescent phases of COVID-19. The repertoires were made available in a free public database intended to serve as a resource for research on the immune response to SARS-CoV-2. The material from the prospective study consisted of cDNA or gDNA derived from T cells, B-cell-depleted T cells, or PBMCs. Subjects who had been exposed to COVID-19, were actively infected with it, or had recovered from it provided the deeply sampled blood TCRbeta repertoires that made up the dataset. Where available, HLA class I and class II types were obtained from metadata supplied by the sample provider rather than from assay-based typing. The samples were drawn from the first 160 participants of the ongoing ImmuneRACE study and from 950 to 1,500 subjects provided by 6 global collaborators. A de-identified subject ID, COVID-19 status, age in years and sex were almost always included in the sample metadata.

TCRbeta CDR3 regions were amplified from genomic DNA by means of the immunoSEQ Assay, a bias-controlled multiplex PCR. The study's processing was this. Nucleated cell counts per sample were estimated from amplification of reference gene primers within the assay. To quantify the absolute abundance of each unique TCRbeta CDR3 rearrangement, sequence reads were collapsed and filtered. For each sample, productive Simpson clonality was calculated as the square root of Simpson's diversity index across productive rearrangements. In TCRdb, the immuneACCESS table is reduced to in-frame sequences with V and J assigned. These tables do not hold every clone; where another copy was compared, an unresolved V gene accounts for under half, and the others remain unexplained. That table is the source of V, J and clone size, and D and trimming were worked out from the DNA. The sample table holds 75,000 to 95,000 clones, of which around nine tenths were seen once. Approximately 16% of the sample is in the top ten clones.

In Seattle, one collaborating source enrolled patients while the infection was active and tracked those patients longitudinally over the course of disease. The collaborating institutions used their own protocols to collect whole blood in K2EDTA tubes. Collaborator samples were shipped for TCRbeta analysis as frozen whole blood, isolated PBMCs, or DNA extracted from either sample type. V is trimmed back by 4 bases and J by 1 base, and the junction contains 1 base that no gene match accounts for. From the germline V gene, CDR1 is SGHRS and CDR2 is YFSETQ. From the cysteine through the phenylalanine, the CDR3 covers 13 amino acids. Only the CDR3 part of the read is kept: 39 bases, read in frame from the first base. The full study reports these points: The quantity of clinical and demographic metadata differed by source and by participant and was supplied without curation.

The sample comprised peripheral blood. The rearrangement joined TRBV5-1 to TRBJ1-1, and TRBD1 aligns with 7 junction nucleotides. The receptor was derived from a woman in her sixties with COVID-19, enrolled during active disease. The DNA sequence reads TGCGCCAGCAGCGGGACAGCGAACACTGAAGCTTTCTTT. This is translated as CASSGTANTEAFF.